The entry below describes one TCR beta chain. As yet, its antigen is unknown. Other DNA sequences in this specimen translate into the identical CDR3. This sample was taken from a study of a mutant IDH1 vaccine in newly diagnosed glioma. Time point specified: week 35, safety follow-up. In the vaccine, a single dose held 300 ug of the mutant IDH1 20-mer peptide, along with topical imiquimod. The CDR3 has 11 residues. Deletions cut 2 bases from V and 5 bases from J, with 4 bases between. CDR1 is SGHNT and CDR2 is YYREEE in the germline V gene (reference sequence). Sequencing was performed with immunoSEQ multiplex PCR; in TCRdb, only in-frame clones are kept and a portion is missing. The sample has tens of thousands of clones; 80% to 85% are singletons.

The source was PBMCs, collected from a glioma patient whose treatment included an IDH1 peptide vaccine. The chain employs TRBV5-4 and TRBJ2-5; no clear D gene. This clonotype originated in a woman in her thirties or forties with glioma. Some clones in this sample may be carry-over from other donors' samples. The CDR3 DNA is TGTGCCAGCAGCTTCGGTGAGACCCAGTACTTC. Encoded protein: CASSFGETQYF.